Described below is a single TCR beta chain sequence and its context. Its antigen remains unknown. Making use of molecular barcodes, quantitative 5'-RACE generated TCR beta libraries. TCRdb processed the 5' RACE reads anew with MiXCR; each CDR3 protein has one entry. Of approximately 400,000 distinct CDR3 sequences detected, over 15% appear once; the ten largest clones hold 0.95% to 1.1%. This sample is part of a study of CD8 T cells in ankylosing spondylitis. Notes on the study in general: In ankylosing spondylitis blood, a motif of fewer than 10 highly homologous TCR beta variants appeared characteristic. Disease-linked clones were reportedly significantly enriched in matched ankylosing spondylitis synovial fluid. In the blood and synovial fluid of reactive arthritis, some motif variants had been previously reported. Peripheral blood samples showed relatively rare disease-linked clones, and these clones were CD8+.

The CDR3 consists of 15 residues. V was cut by 3 bases and J by 6 bases, with 17 bases left in between. CDR1 and CDR2 (germline): SEHNR, FQNEAQ (reference sequence). Sequences were obtained from blood, either unsorted or a sorted T cell fraction (not recorded which). V and J are TRBV7-9 and TRBJ1-1; weak D call: TRBD1 (6 bases). The TCR sequence derives from a male donor with ankylosing spondylitis. The CDR3 sequence is CASSLGAGRDPEAFF. CDR3 DNA sequence: TGTGCCAGCAGCTTGGGGGCAGGGAGAGACCCTGAAGCTTTCTTT. Full variable domain (rest looked up from reference TRBV7-9 and TRBJ1-1): DTGVSQNPRHKITKRGQNVTFRCDPISEHNRLYWYRQTLGQGPEFLTYFQNEAQLEKSRLLSDRFSAERPKGSFSTLEIQRTEQGDSAMYLCASSLGAGRDPEAFFGQGTRLTVV.